These 20 T cell receptor beta chains came from one sample sequenced in a study of identical twins. TCRdb recomputed calls from the 5' RACE reads with MiXCR, one row per CDR3 protein. The sample lists 150,000 or so distinct CDR3 sequences, roughly 3.5% occurring once. The sequencing input was memory T cells sorted from blood. The receptors were gathered from a man between 18 and 29 years old in good health.

This clonotype was counted only a few times. The rearrangement links TRBV4-2 to TRBJ2-5; 9 bases match TRBD1. V trimming: 4 bases; J trimming: 6 bases; junction bases outside the gene matches: 6. The CDR3 totals 14 residues. CDR1 and CDR2 (germline): LGHNA, YNFKEQ. This CDR3 reads CASSPIGTGKTQYF. CDR3 nucleotide sequence: TGTGCCAGCAGCCCAATAGGGACAGGGAAGACCCAGTACTTC.

This clonotype was picked up many times. The J gene is TRBJ2-3, the V gene TRBV24-1; 12 positions agree with TRBD2. This CDR3 is built from 17 residues. The J segment lost 3 bases and the V segment lost 4 bases, leaving 7 bases of the junction unmatched. CDR1 KGHDR and CDR2 SFDVKD come from the germline V gene. The CDR3 nucleotides are TGTGCCACCAGTGACCCTCGGACTAGCGGGAAGACAGATACGCAGTATTTT. Protein sequence: CATSDPRTSGKTDTQYF.

This clonotype was recorded many times. V and J are TRBV11-2 and TRBJ2-1; possible D gene TRBD2, 6 bases. Per the germline V gene, CDR1 is SGHAT and CDR2 is FQNNGV. V was trimmed by 4 bases and J by 4 bases, leaving 14 bases between them. The CDR3 loop spans 15 amino acids. CDR3 DNA: TGTGCCAGCAGCTCCCAACTAGCAGCATACAATGAGCAGTTCTTC. This translates into CASSSQLAAYNEQFF.

The CDR3 coding sequence is TGTGCCAGCAAAGTTCTAGCCAAAAACATTCAGTACTTC. It specifies CASKVLAKNIQYF. The chain links TRBV27 to TRBJ2-4; no clear D. Trimming removed 7 bases at V and 0 bases at J, with 7 bases between. The CDR3 extends over 13 amino acids. Germline V gives CDR1 MNHEY, CDR2 SMNVEV (reference sequence).

In its sample, this clonotype was seen many times. This rearrangement joins TRBV2 to TRBJ2-1; tentatively, D is TRBD2 (6 bases). The germline gives CDR1 SNHLY, CDR2 FYNNEI. Trimming removed 7 bases from V and 3 bases from J, with 16 bases in between. CDR3 length: 15 amino acids. The CDR3 here is CASIGTGTGYNEQFF. CDR3 bases: TGTGCCAGCATCGGAACGGGGACTGGCTACAATGAGCAGTTCTTC.

The sample holds many counts of this clonotype. This chain uses TRBV27 with TRBJ1-1; D remains unclear. The CDR3 is 14 amino acids. Trimming shortened V by 5 bases and J by 5 bases, and 15 bases separated the two germline ends. Germline V gene data show CDR1 as MNHEY and CDR2 as SMNVEV (reference sequence). CDR3 DNA: TGTGCCAGCAGTCCATATAGCGGGAGGACTGAAGCTTTCTTT. Protein sequence: CASSPYSGRTEAFF.

The sample holds many counts of this clonotype. The V and J genes are TRBV12-3 or TRBV12-4 and TRBJ2-3, with D unclear. CDR3 length equals 12 residues. V lost 10 bases to trimming and J lost 1 base, with 9 bases between them. In nucleotides, the CDR3 is TGTGCCACCACGCCCGGCACAGATACGCAGTATTTT. Protein: CATTPGTDTQYF.

This clonotype was seen repeatedly, ten times or more. The chain combines TRBV7-9 with TRBJ2-7, with 8 bases lining up with TRBD2. The germline V gene encodes CDR1 SEHNR and CDR2 FQNEAQ (reference sequence). The CDR3 has 13 residues. J gave up 6 bases and V 5 bases, and 6 bases lay outside the gene matches. The CDR3 spells CASSASGLSEQYV. Here the CDR3 DNA reads TGTGCCAGCAGCGCTAGCGGGTTGAGCGAGCAGTACGTC.

This clonotype was counted many times. This chain connects TRBV15 to TRBJ1-6; 7 bases are a match to TRBD1. Germline values: CDR1 LNHNV, CDR2 YYDKDF (reference sequence). This CDR3 is 15 amino acids long. Trimming removed 4 bases from V and 10 bases from J; junction bases left unmatched: 10. The CDR3 spells CATSKGQGVSSPLHF. The CDR3 DNA sequence: TGTGCCACCAGCAAGGGGCAGGGGGTTAGCTCACCCCTCCACTTT.

This clonotype was picked up many times. J is TRBJ2-7 and V is TRBV7-9; D gene uncertain. Germline V lookup: CDR1 SEHNR, CDR2 FQNEAQ (reference sequence). The V end was cut by 6 bases, the J end by 0 bases, with 6 bases between. The CDR3 is made up of 12 amino acids. DNA of the CDR3: TGTGCCAGCAGGAAGAGCTCCTACGAGCAGTACTTC. Residues: CASRKSSYEQYF.

This clonotype appeared many times. The chain couples TRBV12-3 or TRBV12-4 to TRBJ2-5; D may be TRBD1 (6 bases). The V gene lost 7 bases and the J gene lost 2 bases, with 11 bases spanning the gap. There are 13 residues in the CDR3. This CDR3 is CASIRRGQETQYF. The CDR3 nucleotides are TGTGCCAGCATTAGAAGGGGGCAAGAGACCCAGTACTTC.

This clonotype occurred many times. This sequence joins TRBV5-1 and TRBJ1-1; TRBD1 matches 7 bases. Germline V gene data show CDR1 as SGHRS and CDR2 as YFSETQ. The CDR3 is made up of 15 amino acids. V shed 0 bases and J 1 base; nucleotides not matched to a gene: 3. The DNA for the CDR3 is TGCGCCAGCAGCTTGGCCTCAGGGGGGAACACTGAAGCTTTCTTT. This codes for CASSLASGGNTEAFF.

This clonotype was found many times. The V gene is TRBV20-1, the J gene TRBJ2-5, with D unresolved. Deletions cut 6 bases from V and 5 bases from J, with 7 bases between. Per germline, CDR1 DFQATT and CDR2 SNEGSKA (reference sequence). CDR3 size: 10 residues. CDR3 bases: TGCAGTGCGAGGTGGGAGACCCAGTACTTC. It codes for CSARWETQYF.

This clonotype was seen at least ten times. The chain employs TRBV10-3 and TRBJ2-2; D is possibly TRBD1 (6 bases). The CDR3 is 16 amino acids. Germline assignment: CDR1 ENHRY and CDR2 SYGVKD. V was pared by 5 bases and J by 4 bases, with 17 bases between. The CDR3 region is CAISPKGEPTTGELFF. CDR3 in DNA: TGTGCCATCAGTCCAAAGGGGGAGCCGACCACCGGGGAGCTGTTTTTT.

This clonotype was found many times. CDR3 DNA sequence: TGCAGTGCTCAAATACCGGGACAGCGGTTTCAAGCTTTCTTT. This gives the protein CSAQIPGQRFQAFF. V is TRBV20-1 and J is TRBJ1-1; 7 bases fit TRBD1. The V gene's germline CDR1 is DFQATT and CDR2 SNEGSKA (reference sequence). The CDR3 has 14 amino acids. The V and J ends lost 5 bases and 9 bases, in that order; junction bases with no gene match: 15.

The table lists this clonotype with many counts. The rearrangement uses TRBV12-3 or TRBV12-4 and TRBJ2-2; TRBD1 might be the D (6 bases). CDR3 length equals 15 residues. V lost 8 bases to trimming and J lost 3 bases, with 16 bases between them. The CDR3 here is CASRRGGTYTGELFF. CDR3 sequence (DNA): TGTGCCAGCCGCCGGGGTGGGACATACACCGGGGAGCTGTTTTTT.

This clonotype has only a few counts. This chain connects TRBV7-9 to TRBJ2-7; D ambiguous. CDR1 SEHNR and CDR2 FQNEAQ come from the germline V gene (reference sequence). This CDR3 contains 14 residues. Between the trimmed V and J ends, which lost 1 base and 2 bases, there was a span of 9 bases. CDR3 sequence reads: CASSLGAATYEQYV. DNA of the CDR3: TGTGCCAGCAGCTTAGGTGCGGCCACCTACGAGCAGTACGTC.

The V gene is TRBV7-6, the J gene TRBJ1-6; D may be TRBD1 (5 bases). V was pared by 1 base and J by 9 bases, with 7 bases between. In germline, CDR1 is SGHVS, CDR2 FNYEAQ. The CDR3 totals 13 residues. The CDR3 DNA reads TGTGCCAGCAGCTTAGGGGGGAGTTCACCCCTCCACTTT. Its translation: CASSLGGSSPLHF.

This clonotype has ten or more counts. This chain connects TRBV27 to TRBJ1-2, with 7 bases aligning to TRBD1. Germline V gene data show CDR1 as MNHEY and CDR2 as SMNVEV (reference sequence). There are 14 residues in the CDR3. The junction had 7 bases not matched to a gene; V was cut back by 5 bases and J by 4 bases. CDR3 sequence: CASSPRQGLYGYTF. The CDR3 bases are TGTGCCAGCAGTCCCCGACAGGGACTCTATGGCTACACCTTC.

This clonotype was recorded a few times. The chain couples TRBV6-2 or TRBV6-3 to TRBJ2-3; D is perhaps TRBD2 (6 bases). Trimming took 4 bases from V and 6 from J, leaving 17 bases between them. This CDR3 comprises 15 residues. Germline values: CDR1 MNHEY, CDR2 SVGEGT. Here the CDR3 reads CASSSRDSYSDTQYF. Written as DNA, the CDR3 is TGTGCCAGCAGTTCGCGGGACTCCTATTCCGATACGCAGTATTTT.